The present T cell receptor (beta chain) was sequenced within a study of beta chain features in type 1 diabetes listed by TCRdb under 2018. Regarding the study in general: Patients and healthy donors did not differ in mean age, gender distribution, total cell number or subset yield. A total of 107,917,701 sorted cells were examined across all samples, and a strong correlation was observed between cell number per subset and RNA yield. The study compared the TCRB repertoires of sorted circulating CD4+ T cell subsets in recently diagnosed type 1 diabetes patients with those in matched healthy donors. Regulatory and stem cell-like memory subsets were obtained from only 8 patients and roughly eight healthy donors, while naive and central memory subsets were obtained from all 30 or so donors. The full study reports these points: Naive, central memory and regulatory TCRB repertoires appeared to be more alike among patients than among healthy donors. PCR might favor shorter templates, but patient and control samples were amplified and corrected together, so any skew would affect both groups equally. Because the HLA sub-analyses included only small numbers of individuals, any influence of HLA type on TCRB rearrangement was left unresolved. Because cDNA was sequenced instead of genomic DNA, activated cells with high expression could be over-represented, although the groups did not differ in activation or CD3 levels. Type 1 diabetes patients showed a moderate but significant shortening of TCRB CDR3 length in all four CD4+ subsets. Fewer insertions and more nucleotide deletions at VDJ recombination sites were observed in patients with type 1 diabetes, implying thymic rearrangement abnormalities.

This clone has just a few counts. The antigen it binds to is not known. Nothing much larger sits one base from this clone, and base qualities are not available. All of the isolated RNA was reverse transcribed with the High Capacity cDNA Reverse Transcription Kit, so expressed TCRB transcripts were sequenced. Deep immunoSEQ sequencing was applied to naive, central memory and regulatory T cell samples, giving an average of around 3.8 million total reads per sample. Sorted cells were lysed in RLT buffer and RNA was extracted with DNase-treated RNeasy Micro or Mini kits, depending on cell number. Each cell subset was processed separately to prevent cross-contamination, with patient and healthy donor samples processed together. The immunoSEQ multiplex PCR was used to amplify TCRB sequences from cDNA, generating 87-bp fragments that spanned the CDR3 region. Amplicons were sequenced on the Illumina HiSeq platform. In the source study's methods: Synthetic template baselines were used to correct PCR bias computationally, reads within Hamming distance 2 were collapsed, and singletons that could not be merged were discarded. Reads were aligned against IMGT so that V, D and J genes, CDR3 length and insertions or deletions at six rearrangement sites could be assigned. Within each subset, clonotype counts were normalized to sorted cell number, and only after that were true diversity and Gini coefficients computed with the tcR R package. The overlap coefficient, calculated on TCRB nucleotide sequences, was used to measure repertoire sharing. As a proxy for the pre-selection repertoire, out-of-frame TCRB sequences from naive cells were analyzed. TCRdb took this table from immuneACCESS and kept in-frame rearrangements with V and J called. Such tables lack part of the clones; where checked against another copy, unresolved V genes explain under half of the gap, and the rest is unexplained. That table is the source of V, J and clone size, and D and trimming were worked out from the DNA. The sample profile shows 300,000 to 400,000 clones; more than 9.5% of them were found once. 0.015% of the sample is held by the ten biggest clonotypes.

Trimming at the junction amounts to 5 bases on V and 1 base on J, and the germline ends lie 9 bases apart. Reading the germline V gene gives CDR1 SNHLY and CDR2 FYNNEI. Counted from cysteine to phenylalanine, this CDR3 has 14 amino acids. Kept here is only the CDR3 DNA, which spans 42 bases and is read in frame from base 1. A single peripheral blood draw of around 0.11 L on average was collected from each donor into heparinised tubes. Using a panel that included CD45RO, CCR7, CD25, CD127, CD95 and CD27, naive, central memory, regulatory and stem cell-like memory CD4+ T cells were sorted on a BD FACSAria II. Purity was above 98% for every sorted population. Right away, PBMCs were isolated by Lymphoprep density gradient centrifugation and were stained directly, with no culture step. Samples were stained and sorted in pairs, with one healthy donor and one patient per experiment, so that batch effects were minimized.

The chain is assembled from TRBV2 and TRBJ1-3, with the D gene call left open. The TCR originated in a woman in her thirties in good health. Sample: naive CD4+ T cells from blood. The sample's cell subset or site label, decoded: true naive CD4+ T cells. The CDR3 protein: CASSLQTSGNTIYF. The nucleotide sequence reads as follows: TGTGCCAGCAGTCTCCAGACTTCTGGAAACACCATATATTTT.